These T cell receptor beta chains were read from a single sample in a study of tumor and adjacent non-tumor tissue in lung cancer. Via MiXCR, TCRdb re-called the multiplex PCR reads, giving one row per CDR3 protein. The table shows about 43,000 distinct CDR3 sequences, with around three fifths occurring only once. Sequenced input: distant non-tumor lung tissue. Receptor source: a man aged 50 to 60 with non-small cell lung cancer. Each CDR3 is given with its conserved first and last residue. A D gene is named only where the DNA matches it firmly. Rows give clone size only sometimes, using once, few, many, or a class for an expanded clone.

>TRBV29-1|TRBJ1-2|.|.|14
TGCAGCTCCCGAGAAGAGGAGTCTAACTATGGCTACACCTTC
CSSREEESNYGYTF
>TRBV5-8|TRBJ2-5|.|.|15
TGTGCCAGCAGCCTGGGCAGGGGGGCACAAGAGACCCAGTACTTC
CASSLGRGAQETQYF
>TRBV6-2/TRBV6-3|TRBJ2-7|.|.|14
TGTGCCAACAGCTGGAGATCCCAGACCTATGAGCAGTACTTC
CANSWRSQTYEQYF
>TRBV5-1|TRBJ2-1|.|.|16
TGCGCCAGCTACTCCCTGTCGTCAGGAATAGATGGTGAGCAGTTCTTC
CASYSLSSGIDGEQFF
>TRBV6-5|TRBJ2-6|.|.|17
TGTGCCAGCAGTAAAACCGGGCGGCTTTCTGGGGCCAACATCCCGACTTTC
CASSKTGRLSGANIPTF
>TRBV5-1|TRBJ2-1|.|TRBD2|16
TGCGCCAGCAGCGTGGCGACTAGCGGGAGCTTTATTGAGCAGTTCTTC
CASSVATSGSFIEQFF
>TRBV10-1|TRBJ2-2|.|.|14
TGCGCCAGCAGTGGAAGAATGAACATCGGGGAGCTGTTTTTT
CASSGRMNIGELFF
>TRBV6-1|TRBJ2-3|.|.|16
TGTGCCAGCAATGAAGCTAGTGGGGGGGCCACAGATACGCAGTATTTT
CASNEASGGATDTQYF
>TRBV4-2|TRBJ2-1|many|TRBD2|20
TGTGCCAGCAGCCAAGAGGGGTCGTTGGGGACTAGCATCTCCTACAATGAGCAGTTCTTC
CASSQEGSLGTSISYNEQFF
>TRBV11-2|TRBJ2-7|.|.|16
TGTGCGAGCAGCCCAGACCCCGGGTCCTCCTCCTACGAGCAGTACTTC
CASSPDPGSSSYEQYF
>TRBV11-2|TRBJ1-1|medium-sized|.|12
TGTGCCAGCAGCTTAGAGCGGAACGTAGCTTTCTTT
CASSLERNVAFF
>TRBV6-2/TRBV6-3|TRBJ2-1|.|.|18
TGTGCCAGTAGTTACTCGGTAGGTTTGGCAAGCTCCTACAATGAGCAGCTCTTC
CASSYSVGLASSYNEQLF
>TRBV20-1|TRBJ1-5|.|.|14
TGCAGTGCTTACACACAGGGATTTGATCAGCCCCGGCATTTT
CSAYTQGFDQPRHF
>TRBV6-6|TRBJ2-3|many|.|12
TGTGCCAGCAATCTACCCGGAGATACGCAGTATTTT
CASNLPGDTQYF
>TRBV7-9|TRBJ2-3|.|.|15
TGTGCCAGCAACTTAGAAGGGGCAGGGACAGATACGCAGTATTTT
CASNLEGAGTDTQYF
>TRBV7-9|TRBJ2-7|.|.|12
TGTGCCAGCAGCTTAGCCCTATCCCAGCAGTACTTC
CASSLALSQQYF
>TRBV20-1|TRBJ2-5|.|TRBD2|14
TGCATTGCTAGAGATCCTAGCGGAGAAGAGACCCAGTACTTC
CIARDPSGEETQYF
>TRBV7-9|TRBJ2-7|.|.|11
TGTGCCGGCATGAGGGGCAACGAGCAGTACTTC
CAGMRGNEQYF
>TRBV12-3/TRBV12-4|TRBJ2-1|many|.|12
TGTGCCAGCAGTTTCCAGGGGAATGAGCAGTTCTTC
CASSFQGNEQFF
>TRBV11-3|TRBJ2-5|.|.|12
TGTGCCAGCAGTCTAAACCATGGGACCCAGTACTTC
CASSLNHGTQYF
>TRBV5-6|TRBJ2-3|.|.|16
TGTGCCAGCAGCCCTGGAGGGCAGGTTTTCAATCAGCCACAGTATTTT
CASSPGGQVFNQPQYF
>TRBV6-1|TRBJ2-3|many|.|14
TGTGCCAGCAGTGAAGAAGGGTCTCGGGATACGCAGTATTTT
CASSEEGSRDTQYF
>TRBV5-1|TRBJ2-2|.|TRBD2|16
TGCCCCAGCAGCTTTTTCCGCGGGAGTGATTCCGGGGAGCTGTTTTTT
CPSSFFRGSDSGELFF
>TRBV6-1|TRBJ1-5|.|.|13
TGTGCCAGCAGTTTACAGGGACATCAGCCCCAGCATTTT
CASSLQGHQPQHF
>TRBV7-9|TRBJ1-1|.|.|14
TGTGCCAGCAGCCGACGGGTCTTGAACACTGAAGCCTTCTTT
CASSRRVLNTEAFF
>TRBV7-9|TRBJ1-2|once|TRBD1|16
TGTGCCAGCATCTTAGGGACAGGGGGGCCTTTAGGTGGCTACACCTTC
CASILGTGGPLGGYTF
>TRBV21-1|TRBJ1-2|few|.|14
TGTGCCAGCGGCCGACCCGACGGGTACTATGGCTACACCTTT
CASGRPDGYYGYTF
>TRBV29-1|TRBJ2-5|.|.|13
TGCAGCGTTGATGTCCGGTGTCGAGAGACCCAGTACTTC
CSVDVRCRETQYF
>TRBV10-3|TRBJ2-3|.|.|12
TGTGTCATCCAGGCGAGCACAGATACGCTGTATTTT
CVIQASTDTLYF
>TRBV5-1|TRBJ2-1|few|.|14
TGCGCCAGCAGCTTGGAGGGCCTTCTCAATGAGCAGTTCTTC
CASSLEGLLNEQFF
>TRBV7-9|TRBJ2-2|many|TRBD2|16
TGTGCCAGCAGCTATAGCGGGGGTTATAACACCGGGGAGCTGTTTTTT
CASSYSGGYNTGELFF
>TRBV5-4|TRBJ1-4|many|.|14
TGTGCCAGCAGCTTGGATCAGGGGAATGAAAAACTGTTTTTT
CASSLDQGNEKLFF
>TRBV20-1|TRBJ1-1|many|TRBD1|14
TGCAGTGCTAGAAGACAGGGGGCCAACACTGAAGCTTTCTTT
CSARRQGANTEAFF
>TRBV6-1|TRBJ2-3|.|TRBD2|16
TGTGCCAGCAGTGAAGCCAGCGGGGGGGCCACAGATACGCATTATTTT
CASSEASGGATDTHYF
>TRBV13|TRBJ2-3|.|.|13
TGTGCCAACAGCCGCCTCCTCGCACATACGCAGTATTTT
CANSRLLAHTQYF
>TRBV12-3/TRBV12-4|TRBJ1-4|.|TRBD1|14
TGTGCCACCAGTCGGGACAGGGTTGGAGAAAAACTGTATTTT
CATSRDRVGEKLYF
>TRBV29-1|TRBJ2-7|.|.|12
TGCAGCGGTGAAGGAGAGGCCGACAAGCAGTACTTC
CSGEGEADKQYF
>TRBV2|TRBJ1-5|few|.|14
TGTGCCAGCAGCCGGGACACCAGCAATCAGCCCCAGCATTTT
CASSRDTSNQPQHF
>TRBV7-9|TRBJ2-2|.|.|13
TGTGCCAGCAGCCGGAGAGACACCGGGGAGCTGTTTTTT
CASSRRDTGELFF
>TRBV23-1|TRBJ1-1|few|.|13
TGCGCCAGCAGCTCCGGGGCGACAGCTGAAGCTTTCTTT
CASSSGATAEAFF
>TRBV5-1|TRBJ1-1|few|.|14
TGCGCCAGCAGGACAGAAATCCTCTTCACTGAAGCTTTCTTT
CASRTEILFTEAFF